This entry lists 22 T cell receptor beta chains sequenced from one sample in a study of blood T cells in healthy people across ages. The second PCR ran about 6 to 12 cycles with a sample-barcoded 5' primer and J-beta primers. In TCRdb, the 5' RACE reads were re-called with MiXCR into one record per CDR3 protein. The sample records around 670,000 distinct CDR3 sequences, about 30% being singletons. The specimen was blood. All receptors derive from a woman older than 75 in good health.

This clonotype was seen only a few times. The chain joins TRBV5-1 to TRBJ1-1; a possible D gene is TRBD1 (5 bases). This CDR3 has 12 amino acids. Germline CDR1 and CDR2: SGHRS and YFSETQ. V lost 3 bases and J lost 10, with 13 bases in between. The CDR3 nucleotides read TGCGCCAGCAGCTCCGAGGGGATTGGAGCTTTCTTT. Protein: CASSSEGIGAFF. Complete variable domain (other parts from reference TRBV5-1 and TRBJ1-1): KAGVTQTPRYLIKTRGQQVTLSCSPISGHRSVSWYQQTPGQGLQFLFEYFSETQRNKGNFPGRFSGRQFSNSRSEMNVSTLELGDSALYLCASSSEGIGAFFGQGTRLTVV.

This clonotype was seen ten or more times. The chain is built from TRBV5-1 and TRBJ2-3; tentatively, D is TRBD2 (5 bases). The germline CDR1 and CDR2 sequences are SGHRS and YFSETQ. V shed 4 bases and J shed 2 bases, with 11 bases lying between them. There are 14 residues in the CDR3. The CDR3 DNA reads TGCGCCAGCAGCACGAGGGTCGACACAGATACGCAGTATTTT. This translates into CASSTRVDTDTQYF.

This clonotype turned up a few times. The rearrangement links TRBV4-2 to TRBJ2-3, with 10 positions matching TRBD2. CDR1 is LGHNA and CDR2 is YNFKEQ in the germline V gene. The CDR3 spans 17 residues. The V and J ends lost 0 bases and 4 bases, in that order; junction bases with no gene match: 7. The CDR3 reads CASSQDQRSGGADTQYF. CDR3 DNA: TGTGCCAGCAGCCAAGATCAAAGGAGCGGGGGGGCAGATACGCAGTATTTT.

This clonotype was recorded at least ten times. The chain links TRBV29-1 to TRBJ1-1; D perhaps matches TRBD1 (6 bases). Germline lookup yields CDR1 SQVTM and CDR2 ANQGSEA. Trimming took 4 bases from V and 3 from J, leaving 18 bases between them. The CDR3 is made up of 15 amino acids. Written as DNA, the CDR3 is TGCAGCGTTGTCCCTGCGCAGGGGTCACACACTGAAGCTTTCTTT. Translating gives CSVVPAQGSHTEAFF. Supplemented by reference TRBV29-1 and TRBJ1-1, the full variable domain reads SAVISQKPSRDICQRGTSLTIQCQVDSQVTMMFWYRQQPGQSLTLIATANQGSEATYESGFVIDKFPISRPNLTFSTLTVSNMSPEDSSIYLCSVVPAQGSHTEAFFGQGTRLTVV.

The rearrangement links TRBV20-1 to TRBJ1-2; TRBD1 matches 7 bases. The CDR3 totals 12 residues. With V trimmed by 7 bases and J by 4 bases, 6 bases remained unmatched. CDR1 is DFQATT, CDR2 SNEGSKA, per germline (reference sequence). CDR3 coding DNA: TGCAGTGTCACCCGACAGGGCTATGGCTACACCTTC. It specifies CSVTRQGYGYTF.

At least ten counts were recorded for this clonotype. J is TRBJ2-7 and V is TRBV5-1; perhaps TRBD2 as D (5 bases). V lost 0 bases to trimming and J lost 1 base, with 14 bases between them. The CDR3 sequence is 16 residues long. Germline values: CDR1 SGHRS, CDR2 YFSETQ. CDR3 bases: TGCGCCAGCAGCTTGGTTCGGGGTCCCTCTTCCTACGAGCAGTACTTC. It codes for CASSLVRGPSSYEQYF.

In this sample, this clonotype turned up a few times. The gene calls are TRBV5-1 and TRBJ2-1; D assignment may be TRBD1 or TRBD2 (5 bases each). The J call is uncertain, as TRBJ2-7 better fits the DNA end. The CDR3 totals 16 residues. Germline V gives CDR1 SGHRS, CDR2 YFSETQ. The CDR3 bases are TGCGCCAGCAGCTTTGCGACACGGGGCTCCTACAATGAGCAGTACTTC. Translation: CASSFATRGSYNEQYF.

The CDR3 DNA follows: TGTGCCAGCAGCGTACCGGGACTAGCGGGGGAGAGATCTAGCACAGATACGCAGTATTTT. Protein sequence: CASSVPGLAGERSSTDTQYF. The chain combines TRBV2 with TRBJ2-3; 14 bases match TRBD2. Germline lookup yields CDR1 SNHLY and CDR2 FYNNEI. The CDR3 consists of 20 residues. J lost 0 bases, V lost 6 bases, and 14 bases had no gene match.

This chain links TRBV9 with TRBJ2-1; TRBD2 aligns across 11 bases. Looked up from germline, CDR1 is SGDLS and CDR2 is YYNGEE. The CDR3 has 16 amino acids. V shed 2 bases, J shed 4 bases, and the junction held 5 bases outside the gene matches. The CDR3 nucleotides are TGTGCCAGCAGCGTGCTAGCGGGGGGTGGTTACAATGAGCAGTTCTTC. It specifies CASSVLAGGGYNEQFF.

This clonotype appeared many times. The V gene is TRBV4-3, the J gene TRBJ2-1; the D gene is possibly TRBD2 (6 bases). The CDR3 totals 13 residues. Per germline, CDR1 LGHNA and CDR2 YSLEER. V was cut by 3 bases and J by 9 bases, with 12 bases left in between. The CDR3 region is CASSQAGTAEQFF. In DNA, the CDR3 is TGCGCCAGCAGCCAGGCAGGGACTGCTGAGCAGTTCTTC.

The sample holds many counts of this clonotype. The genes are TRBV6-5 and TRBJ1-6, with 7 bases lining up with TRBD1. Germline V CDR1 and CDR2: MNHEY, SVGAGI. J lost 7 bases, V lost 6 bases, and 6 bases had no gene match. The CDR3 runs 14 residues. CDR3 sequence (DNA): TGTGCCAGCAGATCGACAGGGCGAAATTCACCCCTCCACTTT. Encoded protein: CASRSTGRNSPLHF.

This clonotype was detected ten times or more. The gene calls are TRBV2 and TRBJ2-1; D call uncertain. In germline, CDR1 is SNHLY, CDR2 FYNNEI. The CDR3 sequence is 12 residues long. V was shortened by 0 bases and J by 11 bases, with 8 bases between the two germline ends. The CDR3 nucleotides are TGTGCCAGCAGTGAAGCTGGTAGGCAGCAGTTCTTC. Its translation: CASSEAGRQQFF.

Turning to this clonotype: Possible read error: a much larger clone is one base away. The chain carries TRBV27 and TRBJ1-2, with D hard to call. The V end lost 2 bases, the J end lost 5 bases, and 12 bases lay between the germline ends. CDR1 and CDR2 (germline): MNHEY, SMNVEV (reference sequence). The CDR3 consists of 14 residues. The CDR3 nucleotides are TGTGCCAGCAGTTTAGACGGATTTTGGTATGGCTACACCTTC. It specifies CASSLDGFWYGYTF.

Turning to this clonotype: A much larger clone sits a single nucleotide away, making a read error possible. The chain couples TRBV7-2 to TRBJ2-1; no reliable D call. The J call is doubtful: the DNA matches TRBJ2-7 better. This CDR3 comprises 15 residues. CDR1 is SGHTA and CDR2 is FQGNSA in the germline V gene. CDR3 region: CATTYDIGSYNEQYF. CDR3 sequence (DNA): TGTGCCACCACCTACGATATTGGCTCCTACAATGAGCAGTACTTC.

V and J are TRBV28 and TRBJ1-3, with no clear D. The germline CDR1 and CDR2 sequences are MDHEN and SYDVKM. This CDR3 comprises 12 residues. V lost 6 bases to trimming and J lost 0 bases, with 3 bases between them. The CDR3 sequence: CASRSSGNTIYF. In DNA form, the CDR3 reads TGTGCCAGCAGGTCCTCTGGAAACACCATATATTTT.

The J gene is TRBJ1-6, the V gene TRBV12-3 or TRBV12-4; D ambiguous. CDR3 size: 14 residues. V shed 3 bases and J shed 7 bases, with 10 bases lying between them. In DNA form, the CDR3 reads TGTGCCAGCAGTTTCTCCAGGTTGAATTCACCCCTCCACTTT. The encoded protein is CASSFSRLNSPLHF.

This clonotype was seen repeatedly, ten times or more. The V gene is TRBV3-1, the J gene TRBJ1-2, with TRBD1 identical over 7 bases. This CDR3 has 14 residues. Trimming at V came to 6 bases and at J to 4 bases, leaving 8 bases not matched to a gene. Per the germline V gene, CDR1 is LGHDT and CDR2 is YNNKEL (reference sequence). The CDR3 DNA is TGTGCCAGCAGTCTTTGGACAGGAATCTATGGCTACACCTTC. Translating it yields CASSLWTGIYGYTF.

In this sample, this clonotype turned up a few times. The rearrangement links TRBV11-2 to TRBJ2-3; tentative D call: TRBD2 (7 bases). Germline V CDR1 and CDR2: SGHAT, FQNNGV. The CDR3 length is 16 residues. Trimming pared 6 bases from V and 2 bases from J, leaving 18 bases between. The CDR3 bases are TGTGCCAGCAGTGGGGGGGGCGGGACTTTCACAGATACGCAGTATTTT. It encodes CASSGGGGTFTDTQYF.

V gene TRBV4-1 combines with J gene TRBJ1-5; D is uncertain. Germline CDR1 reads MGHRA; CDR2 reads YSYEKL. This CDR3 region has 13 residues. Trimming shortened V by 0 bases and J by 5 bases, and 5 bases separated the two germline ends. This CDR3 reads CASSQDPHQPQHF. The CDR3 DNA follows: TGCGCCAGCAGCCAAGATCCTCATCAGCCCCAGCATTTT.

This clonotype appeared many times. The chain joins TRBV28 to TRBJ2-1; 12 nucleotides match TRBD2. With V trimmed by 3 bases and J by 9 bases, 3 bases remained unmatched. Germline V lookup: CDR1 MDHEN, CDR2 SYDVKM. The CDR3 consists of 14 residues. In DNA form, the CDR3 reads TGTGCCAGCAGTTTCGGACTAGCGGGACCTGAGCAGTTCTTC. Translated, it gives CASSFGLAGPEQFF.

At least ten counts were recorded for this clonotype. This chain's CDR3 is CAISWDRSATYEQYF. In DNA form, the CDR3 reads TGTGCCATCAGCTGGGACAGGTCAGCCACCTACGAGCAGTACTTC. V gene TRBV10-3 combines with J gene TRBJ2-7; 8 bases match TRBD1. The CDR3 is 15 amino acids. The V gene end was trimmed by 6 bases and the J gene end by 2 bases; junction bases not matched to a gene: 9. Germline V lookup: CDR1 ENHRY, CDR2 SYGVKD.

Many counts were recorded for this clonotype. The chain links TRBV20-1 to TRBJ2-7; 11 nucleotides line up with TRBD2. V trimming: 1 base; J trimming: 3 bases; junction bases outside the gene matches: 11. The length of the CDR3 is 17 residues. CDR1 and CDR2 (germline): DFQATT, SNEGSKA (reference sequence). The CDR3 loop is CSARVLLAGGGLYEQYF. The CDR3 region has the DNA TGCAGTGCTAGAGTCTTGCTAGCGGGGGGAGGTCTCTACGAGCAGTACTTC.